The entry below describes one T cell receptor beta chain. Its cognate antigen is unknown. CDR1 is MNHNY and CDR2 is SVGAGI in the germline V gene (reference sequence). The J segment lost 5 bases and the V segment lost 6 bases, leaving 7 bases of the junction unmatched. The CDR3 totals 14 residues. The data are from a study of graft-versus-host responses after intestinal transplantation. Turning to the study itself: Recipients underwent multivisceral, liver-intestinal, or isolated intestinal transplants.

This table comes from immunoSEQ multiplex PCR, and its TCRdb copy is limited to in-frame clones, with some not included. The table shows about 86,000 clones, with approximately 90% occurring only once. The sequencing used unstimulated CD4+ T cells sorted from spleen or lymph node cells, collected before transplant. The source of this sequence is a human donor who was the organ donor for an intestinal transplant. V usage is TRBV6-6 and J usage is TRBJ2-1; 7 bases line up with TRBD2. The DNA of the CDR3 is TGTGCCAGCAGGCGGCTAGCGGAGAACAATGAGCAGTTCTTC. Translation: CASRRLAENNEQFF.